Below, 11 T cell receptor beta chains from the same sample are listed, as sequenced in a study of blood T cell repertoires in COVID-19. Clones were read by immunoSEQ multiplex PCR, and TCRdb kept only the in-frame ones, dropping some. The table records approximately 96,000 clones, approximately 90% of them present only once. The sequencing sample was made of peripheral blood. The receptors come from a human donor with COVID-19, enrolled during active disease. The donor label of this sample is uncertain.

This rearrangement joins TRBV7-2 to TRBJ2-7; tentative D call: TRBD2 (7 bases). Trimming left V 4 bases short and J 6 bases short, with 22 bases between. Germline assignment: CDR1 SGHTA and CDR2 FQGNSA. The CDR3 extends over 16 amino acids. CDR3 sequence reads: CASSSVGGARPLEQYF. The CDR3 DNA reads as TGTGCCAGCAGCTCTGTGGGGGGGGCCCGCCCCCTCGAGCAGTACTTC. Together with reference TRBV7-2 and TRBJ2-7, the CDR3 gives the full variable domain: GAGVSQSPSNKVTEKGKDVELRCDPISGHTALYWYRQSLGQGLEFLIYFQGNSAPDKSGLPSDRFSAERTGGSVSTLTIQRTQQEDSAVYLCASSSVGGARPLEQYFGPGTRLTVT.

CDR3 DNA: TGCAGCTCTGGGGGGATTTCGTCGGGAAAAGAGACCCAGTACTTC. Encoded protein: CSSGGISSGKETQYF. The V call is TRBV29-1, the J call TRBJ2-5, with D perhaps TRBD2 (6 bases). This CDR3 contains 15 residues. V lost 8 bases and J 3 bases, leaving 22 bases between the germline ends. Looked up from germline, CDR1 is SQVTM and CDR2 is ANQGSEA.

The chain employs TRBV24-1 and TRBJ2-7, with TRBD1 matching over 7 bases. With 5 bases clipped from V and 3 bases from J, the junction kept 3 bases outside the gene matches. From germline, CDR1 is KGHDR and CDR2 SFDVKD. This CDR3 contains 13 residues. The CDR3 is CATSVGDSYEQYF. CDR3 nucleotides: TGTGCCACCAGTGTTGGGGACAGCTACGAGCAGTACTTC.

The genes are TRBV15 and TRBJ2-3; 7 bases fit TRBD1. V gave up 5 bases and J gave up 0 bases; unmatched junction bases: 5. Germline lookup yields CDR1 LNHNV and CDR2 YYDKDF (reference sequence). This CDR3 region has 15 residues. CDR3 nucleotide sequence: TGTGCCACCAGCCTTGACAGGGAAAGCACAGATACGCAGTATTTT. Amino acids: CATSLDRESTDTQYF. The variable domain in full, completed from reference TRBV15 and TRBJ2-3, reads DAMVIQNPRYQVTQFGKPVTLSCSQTLNHNVMYWYQQKSSQAPKLLFHYYDKDFNNEADTPDNFQSRRPNTSFCFLDIRSPGLGDTAMYLCATSLDRESTDTQYFGPGTRLTVL.

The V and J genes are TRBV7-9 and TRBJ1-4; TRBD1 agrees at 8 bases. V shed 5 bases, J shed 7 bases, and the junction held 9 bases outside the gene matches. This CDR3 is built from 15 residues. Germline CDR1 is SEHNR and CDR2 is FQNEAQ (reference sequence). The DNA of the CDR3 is TGTGCCAGCAGCCCCAGGACAGGGCGGGGTGAAAAACTGTTTTTT. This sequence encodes CASSPRTGRGEKLFF.

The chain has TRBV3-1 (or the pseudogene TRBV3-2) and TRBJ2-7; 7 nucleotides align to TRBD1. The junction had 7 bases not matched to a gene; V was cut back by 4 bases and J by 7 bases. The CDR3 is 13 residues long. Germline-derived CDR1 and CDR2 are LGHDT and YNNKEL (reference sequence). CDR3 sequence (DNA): TGTGCCAGCAGCCCTACAGGGGCAGGGGAGCAGTACTTC. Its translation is CASSPTGAGEQYF.

The CDR3 nucleotides read TGTGCCAGCAGCCTTGAGTACTCCTATAATTCACCCCTCCACTTT. This sequence encodes CASSLEYSYNSPLHF. The chain couples TRBV3-1 (or the pseudogene TRBV3-2) to TRBJ1-6; no clear D. Germline loops: CDR1 LGHDT, CDR2 YNNKEL (reference sequence). Trimming left V 4 bases short and J 0 bases short, with 7 bases between. The CDR3 length is 15 residues.

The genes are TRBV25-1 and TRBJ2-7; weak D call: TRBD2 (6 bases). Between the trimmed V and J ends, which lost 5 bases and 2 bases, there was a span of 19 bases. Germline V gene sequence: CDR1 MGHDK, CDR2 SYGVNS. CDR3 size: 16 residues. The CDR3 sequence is CASSPTAGTATYEQYF. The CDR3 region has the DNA TGTGCCAGCAGTCCCACGGCGGGAACAGCTACCTACGAGCAGTACTTC.

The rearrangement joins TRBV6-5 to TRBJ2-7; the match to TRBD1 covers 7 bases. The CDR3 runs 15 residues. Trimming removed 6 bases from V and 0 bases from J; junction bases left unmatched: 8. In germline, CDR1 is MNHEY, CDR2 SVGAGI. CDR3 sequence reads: CASRWDSLDSYEQYF. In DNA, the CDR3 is TGTGCCAGCAGGTGGGACAGCCTAGACTCCTACGAGCAGTACTTC.

The CDR3 bases are TGCGCCAGCAGCGCATCCGGGACAGGGGGATCAGATACGCAGTATTTT. This translates into CASSASGTGGSDTQYF. The chain has TRBV5-1 and TRBJ2-3; TRBD1 matches 11 bases. Germline CDR1 is SGHRS and CDR2 is YFSETQ. The CDR3 spans 16 residues. V dropped 4 bases and J dropped 4; count of bases not matched to a gene: 8.

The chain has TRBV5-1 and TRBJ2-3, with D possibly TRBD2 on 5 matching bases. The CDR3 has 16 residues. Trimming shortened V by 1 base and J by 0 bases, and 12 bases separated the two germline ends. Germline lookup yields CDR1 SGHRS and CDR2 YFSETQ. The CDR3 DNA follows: TGCGCCAGCAGCTTGATCCCGGGGTTGAGCACAGATACGCAGTATTTT. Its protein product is CASSLIPGLSTDTQYF.